The clone carrying this T cell receptor beta chain has a single count. This sample stems from a study of cytomegalovirus exposure and HLA in healthy donors. Study overall: Falling in the Caucasian-associated ancestry cluster were roughly 86% of 350 to 400 genotyped donors.

In the PCR, 60 Vbeta and 13 Jbeta primers were used. Generated by immunoSEQ multiplex PCR, the TCRdb table keeps only in-frame clones and is missing some. The sample holds more than 95,000 clones, around 77% seen once. This CDR3 is built from 14 residues. Germline V gene lookup returns CDR1 SQVTM and CDR2 ANQGSEA. V lost 4 bases and J 0 bases, leaving 12 bases between the germline ends. The sequence was collected from a man aged 50 to 60 in good health and CMV-seropositive. J is TRBJ1-1 and V is TRBV29-1; TRBD1 might be the D (5 bases). What was sequenced was PBMCs. CDR3 sequence reads: CSVARQSLNTEAFF. DNA of the CDR3: TGCAGCGTTGCTCGACAGTCATTGAACACTGAAGCTTTCTTT.